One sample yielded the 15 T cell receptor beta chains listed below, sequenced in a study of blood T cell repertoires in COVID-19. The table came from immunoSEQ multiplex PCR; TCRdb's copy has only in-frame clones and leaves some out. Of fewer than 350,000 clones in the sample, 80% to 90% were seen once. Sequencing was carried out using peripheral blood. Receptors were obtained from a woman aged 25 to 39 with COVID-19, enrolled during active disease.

The CDR3, as DNA: TGCGCCAGCAAGGAAGGCGGGGAAGGCACCGGGGAGCTGTTTTTT. The encoded protein is CASKEGGEGTGELFF. This chain connects TRBV5-1 to TRBJ2-2; a possible D gene is TRBD2 (6 bases). The germline V and J ends were trimmed by 6 bases and 4 bases, with 16 bases remaining between them. The CDR3 extends over 15 amino acids. The V gene's germline CDR1 is SGHRS and CDR2 YFSETQ. Complete variable domain (other parts from reference TRBV5-1 and TRBJ2-2): KAGVTQTPRYLIKTRGQQVTLSCSPISGHRSVSWYQQTPGQGLQFLFEYFSETQRNKGNFPGRFSGRQFSNSRSEMNVSTLELGDSALYLCASKEGGEGTGELFFGEGSRLTVL.

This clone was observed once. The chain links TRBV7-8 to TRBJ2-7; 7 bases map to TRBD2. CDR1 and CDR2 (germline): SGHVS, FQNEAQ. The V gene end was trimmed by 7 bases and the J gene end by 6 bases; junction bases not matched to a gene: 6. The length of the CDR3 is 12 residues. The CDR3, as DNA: TGTGCCAGCACCTCTGGGGGGGGCGAGCAGTACTTC. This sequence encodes CASTSGGGEQYF.

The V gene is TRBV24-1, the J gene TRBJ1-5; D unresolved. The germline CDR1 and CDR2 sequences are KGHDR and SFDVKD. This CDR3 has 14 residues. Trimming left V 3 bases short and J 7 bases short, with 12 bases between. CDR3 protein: CATSDMTSGQPQHF. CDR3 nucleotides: TGTGCCACCAGTGATATGACCTCAGGACAGCCCCAGCATTTT.

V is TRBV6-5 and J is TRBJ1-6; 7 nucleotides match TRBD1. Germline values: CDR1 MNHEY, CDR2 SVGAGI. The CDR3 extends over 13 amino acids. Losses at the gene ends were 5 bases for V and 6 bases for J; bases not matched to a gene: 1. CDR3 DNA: TGTGCCAGCAGTCCAGGGGGTAATTCACCCCTCCACTTT. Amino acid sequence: CASSPGGNSPLHF.

CDR3 in amino acids: CASSLDWGHLSNQPQHF. CDR3 nucleotides: TGTGCCAGCAGCTTAGATTGGGGCCACCTTAGCAATCAGCCCCAGCATTTT. This sequence joins TRBV11-2 and TRBJ1-5; tentative D call: TRBD1 (5 bases). The germline V gene has CDR1 SGHAT and CDR2 FQNNGV. The CDR3 runs 17 residues. V was trimmed by 0 bases and J by 0 bases, leaving 12 bases between them.

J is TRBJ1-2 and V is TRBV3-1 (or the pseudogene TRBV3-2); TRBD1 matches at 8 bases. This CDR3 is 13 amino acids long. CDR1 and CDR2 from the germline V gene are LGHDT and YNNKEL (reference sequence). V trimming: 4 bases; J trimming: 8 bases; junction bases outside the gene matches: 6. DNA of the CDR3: TGTGCCAGCAGCCCGACAGGGGAGAGGGGCTACACCTTC. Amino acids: CASSPTGERGYTF.

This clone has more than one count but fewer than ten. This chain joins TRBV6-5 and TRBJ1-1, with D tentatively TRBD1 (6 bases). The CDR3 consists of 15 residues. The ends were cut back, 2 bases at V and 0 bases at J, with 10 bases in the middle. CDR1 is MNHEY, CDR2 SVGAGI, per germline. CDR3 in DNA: TGTGCCAGCAGTTACAGGGCAGGGGTGAACACTGAAGCTTTCTTT. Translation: CASSYRAGVNTEAFF.

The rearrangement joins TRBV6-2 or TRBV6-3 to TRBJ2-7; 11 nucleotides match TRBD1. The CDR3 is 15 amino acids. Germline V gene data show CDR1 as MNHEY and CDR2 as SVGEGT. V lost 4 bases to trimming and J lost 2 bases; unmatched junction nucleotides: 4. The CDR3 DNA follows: TGTGCCAGCAGTTTCCCGGGACAGGGGGCCTACGAGCAGTACTTC. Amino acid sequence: CASSFPGQGAYEQYF.

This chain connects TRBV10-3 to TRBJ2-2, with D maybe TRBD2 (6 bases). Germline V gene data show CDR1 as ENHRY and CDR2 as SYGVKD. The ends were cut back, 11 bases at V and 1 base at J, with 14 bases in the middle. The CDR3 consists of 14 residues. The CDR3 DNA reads TGTGCCCCCAGTGGAGGGAAGAACACCGGGGAGCTGTTTTTT. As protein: CAPSGGKNTGELFF.

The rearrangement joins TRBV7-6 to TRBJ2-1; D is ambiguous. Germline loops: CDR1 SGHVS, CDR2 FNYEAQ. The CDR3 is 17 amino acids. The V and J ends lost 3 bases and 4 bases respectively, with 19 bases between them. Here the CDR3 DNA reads TGTGCCAGCAGCTTTGGCGGATCCCCCATCCGTTACAATGAGCAGTTCTTC. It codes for CASSFGGSPIRYNEQFF.

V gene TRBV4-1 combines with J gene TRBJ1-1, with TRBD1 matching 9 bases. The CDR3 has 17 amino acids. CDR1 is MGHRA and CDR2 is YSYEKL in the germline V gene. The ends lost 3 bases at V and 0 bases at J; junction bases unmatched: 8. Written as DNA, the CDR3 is TGCGCCAGCAGCCACCCGGGACAGGGTGCAATGAACACTGAAGCTTTCTTT. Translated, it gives CASSHPGQGAMNTEAFF.

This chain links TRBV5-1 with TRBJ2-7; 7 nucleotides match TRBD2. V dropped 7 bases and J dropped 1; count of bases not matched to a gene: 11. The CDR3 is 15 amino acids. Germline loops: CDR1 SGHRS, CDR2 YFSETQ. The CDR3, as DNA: TGCGCCAGCGGGAGGGGTGGCCCGCTTTCCTACGAGCAGTACTTC. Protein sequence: CASGRGGPLSYEQYF.

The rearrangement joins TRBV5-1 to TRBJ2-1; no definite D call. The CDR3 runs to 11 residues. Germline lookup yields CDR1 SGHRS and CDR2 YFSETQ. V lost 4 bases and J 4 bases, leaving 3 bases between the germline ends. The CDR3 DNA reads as TGCGCCAGCAGCCAGTACAATGAGCAGTTCTTC. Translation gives CASSQYNEQFF. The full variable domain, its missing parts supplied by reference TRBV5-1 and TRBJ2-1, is KAGVTQTPRYLIKTRGQQVTLSCSPISGHRSVSWYQQTPGQGLQFLFEYFSETQRNKGNFPGRFSGRQFSNSRSEMNVSTLELGDSALYLCASSQYNEQFFGPGTRLTVL.

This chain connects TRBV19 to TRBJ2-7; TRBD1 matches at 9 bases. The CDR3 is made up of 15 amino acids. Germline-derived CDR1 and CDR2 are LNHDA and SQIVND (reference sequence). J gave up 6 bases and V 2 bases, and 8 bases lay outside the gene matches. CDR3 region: CASSITGGGTSEQYF. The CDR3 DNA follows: TGTGCCAGTAGTATAACAGGGGGCGGTACCTCCGAGCAGTACTTC. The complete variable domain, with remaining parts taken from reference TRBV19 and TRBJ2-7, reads DGGITQSPKYLFRKEGQNVTLSCEQNLNHDAMYWYRQDPGQGLRLIYYSQIVNDFQKGDIAEGYSVSREKKESFPLTVTSAQKNPTAFYLCASSITGGGTSEQYFGPGTRLTVT.

CDR3: CASSAVDRAWETQYF. The CDR3, as DNA: TGTGCCAGCAGCGCCGTGGACAGGGCTTGGGAGACCCAGTACTTC. The V call is TRBV2, the J call TRBJ2-5; 8 positions match TRBD1. This CDR3 is 15 amino acids long. The V and J ends lost 6 bases and 5 bases, in that order; junction bases with no gene match: 11. Germline assignment: CDR1 SNHLY and CDR2 FYNNEI.